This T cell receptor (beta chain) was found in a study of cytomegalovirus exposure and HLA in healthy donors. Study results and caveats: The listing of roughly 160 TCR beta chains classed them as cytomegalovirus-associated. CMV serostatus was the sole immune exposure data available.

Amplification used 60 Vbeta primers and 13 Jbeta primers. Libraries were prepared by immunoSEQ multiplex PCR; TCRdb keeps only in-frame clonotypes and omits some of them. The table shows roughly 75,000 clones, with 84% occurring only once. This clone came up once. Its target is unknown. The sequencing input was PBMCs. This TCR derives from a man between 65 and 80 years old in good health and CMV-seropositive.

CDR3 bases: TGTGCCAGCCACATTGGGGGGGCACTTAACTATGGCTACACCTTC. The encoded protein is CASHIGGALNYGYTF. The chain is built from TRBV19 and TRBJ1-2; possibly TRBD1 for D (6 bases). The germline gives CDR1 LNHDA, CDR2 SQIVND (reference sequence). CDR3 length: 15 amino acids. The V and J ends lost 9 bases and 1 base respectively, with 18 bases between them.